This TCR beta chain was captured by sequencing in a study of long-term antiretroviral therapy in people with HIV (dated by TCRdb to between 2020 and 2023). Regarding the study in general: The earliest samples were collected roughly a decade before the 2015 WHO recommendation for immediate ART, at a time when ART was usually postponed until CD4 counts fell. A retrospective serial study tested whether ART initiation and durable HIV suppression were associated with changes in peripheral blood TRB repertoire composition and diversity. A total of over 150 cryopreserved PBMC samples came from a few dozen adults with confirmed HIV infection and were collected serially over a mean of roughly six years (range 1-12). Eleven of the 30 participants with HIV were female. No cross-contamination during QIAcube processing was shown when test extractions of a monoclonal T-cell line were performed alongside around 30 polyclonal samples. Overall study outcomes, separate from this receptor: Unsorted PBMC were profiled instead of sorted CD4+ and CD8+ T cells because pre-ART samples had limited cell numbers. The samples were dated from about 2003 to 2017, and the ART regimens that were used may be less effective than current ART regimens. Inferences about post-ART repertoire changes are limited because no data were available on ART adherence, viral resistance or therapy changes. Because PBMC availability was limited, only the TCR beta chain was sequenced, with no alpha chain pairing. Compared with controls, HIV repertoires had narrower CDR3 length ranges, and the network structure pointed to an antigen-experienced repertoire that shifted only slightly toward naive after ART. Expanded TRB clones identified before ART initiation dominated the repertoire across all time points, though the dominance fluctuated and decreased in many PLHIV after ART. A significant increase in TRB diversity was found to be associated with ART initiation, although TRB diversity was observed to remain significantly below that of transplant donor controls even after long-term ART.

The CDR3 spans 10 residues, from the cysteine through the phenylalanine. Only CDR3 DNA is held: 30 bases, read in frame from base 1. CDR1 and CDR2 are read off the germline V gene as SQVTM and ANQGSEA. The junction shows trimming of 5 bases on V and 11 bases on J, and the gene matches do not reach 4 bases of it. Inclusion was restricted to participants for whom at least one PBMC sample before ART initiation and at least two post-ART samples were available. Every participant with HIV received treatment in the United States of America. Before DNA extraction, cryopreserved samples containing roughly 0.9-10 million PBMC were thawed and washed. At the time of the earliest PBMC sample, participants with HIV were aged between roughly 23 and 60 years. PBMC samples were contributed by each participant from 1-4 timepoints before ART initiation and 2-8 timepoints after ART initiation, with a median of 7 samples. For every participant, serial HIV viral load, CD4+ T-cell count, ART history and demographic data were obtained. Genomic DNA was extracted from unsorted PBMC with a Qiagen kit on a QIAcube, processed in batches of 12 samples.

Note on this clone: No cognate antigen has been identified for it. No per-base quality is available; no much larger clone lies one base away.

Sequencing of the TRB variable region was done with the immunoSEQ hsTCRB v3.0 assay at survey level resolution. TRB sequencing targeted a depth of about 40,000-50,000 T-cell genomes per sample. TRB libraries were pooled and sequenced on an Illumina MiSeq using a v3 150-cycle kit. The study's own analysis went as follows. Repertoire analysis ran in R within a reproducible Nextflow workflow covering QC, data transformation and analysis. LymphoSeq2, an R package for AIRR-Seq data exploration, was used to implement custom analyses. A handful of samples yielding fewer than 5000 total TRB sequences were excluded, leaving approximately 190 analyzed HIV repertoires. Of the roughly 180 retained HIV repertoires, some 60 were collected before and around 130 after ART initiation. Each repertoire was downsampled to 5000 TRB nucleotide sequences, and summary statistics were averaged across 100 downsampling iterations. TRB sequences were retained for analysis only if CDR3 regions of at least seven amino acids were present. Diversity was measured with a Shannon entropy-derived clonality score and the Gini coefficient. In repertoire networks, the top 5000 CDR3 amino acid sequences were linked whenever an edit distance of one separated two sequences. GLIPH2 predicted antigen specificity groups and MHC restriction for TRB CDR3 amino acid sequences. To flag known associations with CMV, EBV, HIV or tissue antigens, CDR3 amino acid sequences were compared against VDJdb and McPAS-TCR. Pre-ART, post-ART and control groups were compared with Wilcoxon signed-rank tests and Holm-Bonferroni correction. TCRdb's version of the immuneACCESS table is confined to in-frame rearrangements and falls short of the full clone set. An unresolved V gene accounts for under half of the shortfall where checked; the remainder is of unknown origin. V and J calls and clone size are as listed in that table; D and trimming were resolved from the DNA. This sample gives 20,000 to 25,000 clones in total; 70% to 90% of them show up just once. In total, the top ten clones hold about 4% of the sample.

This receptor was taken from a man aged 18 to 29 with HIV. The rearranged chain carries TRBV29-1 and TRBJ1-1; the junction holds 8 bases that match TRBD1. The sequencing here drew on unsorted PBMCs, taken 4 years after starting antiretroviral therapy. The CDR3 region has the sequence CSVTGQEAFF. In nucleotide form, the sequence is TGCAGCGTTACGGGACAGGAGGCTTTCTTT.